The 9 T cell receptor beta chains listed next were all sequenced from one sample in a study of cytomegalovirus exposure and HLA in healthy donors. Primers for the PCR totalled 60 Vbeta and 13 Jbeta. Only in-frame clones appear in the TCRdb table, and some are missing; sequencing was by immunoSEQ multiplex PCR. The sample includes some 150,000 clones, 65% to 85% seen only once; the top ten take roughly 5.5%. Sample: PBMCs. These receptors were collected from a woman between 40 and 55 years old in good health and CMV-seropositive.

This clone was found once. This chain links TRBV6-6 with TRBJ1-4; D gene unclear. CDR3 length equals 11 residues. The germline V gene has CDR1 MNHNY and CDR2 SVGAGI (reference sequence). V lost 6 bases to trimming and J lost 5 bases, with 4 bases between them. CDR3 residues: CASSQNEKLFF. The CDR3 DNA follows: TGTGCCAGCAGCCAAAATGAAAAACTGTTTTTT.

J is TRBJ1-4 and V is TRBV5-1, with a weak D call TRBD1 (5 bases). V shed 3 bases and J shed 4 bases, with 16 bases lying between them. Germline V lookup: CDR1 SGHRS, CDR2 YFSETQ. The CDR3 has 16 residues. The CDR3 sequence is CASSWGRALHNEKLFF. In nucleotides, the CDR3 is TGCGCCAGCAGCTGGGGCCGTGCCCTTCATAATGAAAAACTGTTTTTT.

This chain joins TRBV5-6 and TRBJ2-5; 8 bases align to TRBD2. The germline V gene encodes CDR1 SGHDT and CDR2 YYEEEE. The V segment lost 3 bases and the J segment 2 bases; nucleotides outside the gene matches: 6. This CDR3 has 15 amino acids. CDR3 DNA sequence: TGTGCCAGCAGCTCTACTAGCGGTCCTCAAGAGACCCAGTACTTC. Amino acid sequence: CASSSTSGPQETQYF.

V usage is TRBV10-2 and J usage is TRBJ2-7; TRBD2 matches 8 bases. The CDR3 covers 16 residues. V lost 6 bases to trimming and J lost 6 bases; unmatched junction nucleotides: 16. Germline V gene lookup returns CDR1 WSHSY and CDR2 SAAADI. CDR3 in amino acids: CASSLVVPGGPLEQYF. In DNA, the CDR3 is TGCGCCAGCAGCTTAGTGGTCCCGGGAGGGCCGCTCGAGCAGTACTTC.

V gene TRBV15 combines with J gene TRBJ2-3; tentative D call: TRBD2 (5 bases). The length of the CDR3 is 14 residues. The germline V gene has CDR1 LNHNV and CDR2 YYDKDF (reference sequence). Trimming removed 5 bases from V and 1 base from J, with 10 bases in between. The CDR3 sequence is CATSGRTGTDTQYF. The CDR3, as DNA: TGTGCCACCAGCGGAAGGACTGGCACAGATACGCAGTATTTT. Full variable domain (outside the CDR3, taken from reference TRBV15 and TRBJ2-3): DAMVIQNPRYQVTQFGKPVTLSCSQTLNHNVMYWYQQKSSQAPKLLFHYYDKDFNNEADTPDNFQSRRPNTSFCFLDIRSPGLGDTAMYLCATSGRTGTDTQYFGPGTRLTVL.

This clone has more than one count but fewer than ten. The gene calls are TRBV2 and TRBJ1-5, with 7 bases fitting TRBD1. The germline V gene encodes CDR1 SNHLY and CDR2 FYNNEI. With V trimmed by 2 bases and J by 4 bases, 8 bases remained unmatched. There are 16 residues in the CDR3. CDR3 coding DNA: TGTGCCAGCAGTGAAACTAGAGGGGGCTCAAATCAGCCCCAGCATTTT. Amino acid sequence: CASSETRGGSNQPQHF.

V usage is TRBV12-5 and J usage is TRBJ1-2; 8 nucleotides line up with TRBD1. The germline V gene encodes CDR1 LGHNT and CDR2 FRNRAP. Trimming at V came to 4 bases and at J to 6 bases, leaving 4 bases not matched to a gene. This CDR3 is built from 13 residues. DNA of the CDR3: TGTGCTAGTGGTTCCGGACAGGGCCATGGCTACACCTTC. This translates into CASGSGQGHGYTF.

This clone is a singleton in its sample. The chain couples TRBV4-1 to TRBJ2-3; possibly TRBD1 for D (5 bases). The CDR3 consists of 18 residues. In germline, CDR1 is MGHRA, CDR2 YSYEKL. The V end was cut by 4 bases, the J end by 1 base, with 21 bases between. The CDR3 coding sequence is TGCGCCAGCAGCCTCCAGGCAACGGCTCAGGGCGGCACAGATACGCAGTATTTT. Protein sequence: CASSLQATAQGGTDTQYF.

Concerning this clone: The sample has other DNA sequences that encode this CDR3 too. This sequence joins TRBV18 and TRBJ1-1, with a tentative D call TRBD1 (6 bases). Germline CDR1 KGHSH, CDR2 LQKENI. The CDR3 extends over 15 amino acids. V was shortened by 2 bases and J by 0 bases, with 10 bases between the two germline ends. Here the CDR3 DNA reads TGTGCCAGCTCACCAAGAGACAGGATGAACACTGAAGCTTTCTTT. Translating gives CASSPRDRMNTEAFF.